These T cell receptor beta chains were read from a single sample in a study of T cells after yellow fever vaccination. TCRdb re-called the 5' RACE reads through MiXCR, storing one row per CDR3 protein. This table has 510,000 or so distinct CDR3 sequences, about a fifth appearing once. The material sequenced was PBMCs, taken 15 days after the yellow fever booster vaccination. The origin of the receptors is a man aged 30 to 39 who received the YFV17D yellow fever vaccine. Each CDR3 is given with its conserved first and last residue. D genes are given only for firm matches. Clone sizes are given selectively: once, few, many, or a class where the clone is expanded.

TGTGCCACCGGGTCAGCGGGAGGGCATGAGCAGTTCTTC	CATGSAGGHEQFF	TRBD2	TRBV12-3/TRBV12-4	TRBJ2-1	few
TGCAGCGATAGGACTAGCGGGAGTAATGAGCAGTTCTTC	CSDRTSGSNEQFF	TRBD2	TRBV29-1	TRBJ2-1	NA
TGTGCCACCAGCAATTCCAGAGAAGAGACCCAGTACTTC	CATSNSREETQYF	NA	TRBV15	TRBJ2-5	few
TGTGCCAGCAGCGCATGGGCGACGAACTCCTACGAGCAGTACTTC	CASSAWATNSYEQYF	NA	TRBV9	TRBJ2-7	few
TGTGCCACCAGCAGAGATCCGGGGATAGGCCAGCCCCAGCATTTT	CATSRDPGIGQPQHF	NA	TRBV15	TRBJ1-5	NA
TGTGCCAGCAGTCCGCAGGGTACCAGTGGGTCACCCCTCCACTTT	CASSPQGTSGSPLHF	NA	TRBV6-1	TRBJ1-6	few
TGCGCCAGCAGCCCCTCCGAGTACAATGAGCAGTTCTTC	CASSPSEYNEQFF	NA	TRBV4-3	TRBJ2-1	few
TGCGCCAGCAGCTCTCGGACAGGGGGCAGCACAGATACGCAGTATTTT	CASSSRTGGSTDTQYF	TRBD1	TRBV5-1	TRBJ2-3	NA
TGTGCCAGCAACCCAACAGACACCTATGGCTACACCTTC	CASNPTDTYGYTF	NA	TRBV9	TRBJ1-2	NA
TGCAGTGCTAGAGGGCCCCTAGCGATCAATGAGCAGTTCTTC	CSARGPLAINEQFF	NA	TRBV20-1	TRBJ2-1	few
TGCAGTGCTTCAGAAATGGGCGAGCAGTACTTC	CSASEMGEQYF	NA	TRBV20-1	TRBJ2-7	NA
TGTGCCAGCAGCTTGGCGAGTGGGGCGGGAGGGCGGACCGGGGAGCTGTTTTTT	CASSLASGAGGRTGELFF	TRBD2	TRBV7-2	TRBJ2-2	NA
TGTGCCATCAGTGAGCTAGCGGACTACAATGAGCAGTTCTTC	CAISELADYNEQFF	TRBD2	TRBV10-3	TRBJ2-1	few
TGTGCCAGCATTAAGGGAGCCTACAATGAGCAGTTCTTC	CASIKGAYNEQFF	NA	TRBV7-9	TRBJ2-1	NA
TGTGCCAGCAGAGTAGCGGGCGGTATCTACGAGCAGTACTTC	CASRVAGGIYEQYF	TRBD2	TRBV7-2	TRBJ2-7	NA
TGCGCCAGCAGCGCCGGGACGTTCGAGCAGTACTTC	CASSAGTFEQYF	NA	TRBV5-1	TRBJ2-7	few
TGCAGTGCTAGAGATGATGGGGTAAAAGGTGAAAAACTGTTTTTT	CSARDDGVKGEKLFF	NA	TRBV20-1	TRBJ1-4	few
TGCAGTGCTATAGGGGCTAGCGGGCTTATTAATGAGCAGTTCTTC	CSAIGASGLINEQFF	TRBD2	TRBV20-1	TRBJ2-1	few
TGCAGCGTTGAAGTCGGGACAGGGGGCGGTCAGACCCAGTACTTC	CSVEVGTGGGQTQYF	TRBD1	TRBV29-1	TRBJ2-5	few
TGTGCCAGCAGCTCCCCGGGACAGCAAAATTCACCCCTCCACTTT	CASSSPGQQNSPLHF	TRBD1	TRBV7-9	TRBJ1-6	few
TGTGCCAGCAGTTACTCGAGGGCAGCGGGAGGGCAAAACATTCAGTACTTC	CASSYSRAAGGQNIQYF	TRBD2	TRBV6-5	TRBJ2-4	NA
TGTGCCTGGAGTGTCCCGGGGGGGCACGAGCAGTACTTC	CAWSVPGGHEQYF	TRBD2	TRBV30	TRBJ2-7	NA
TGTGCCAGCAGTACGTGGGGGACTAGCGGGACCCAGTACTTC	CASSTWGTSGTQYF	TRBD2	TRBV6-1	TRBJ2-5	NA
TGTGCCAGCAGCTTTGGAGCGGGCCAGCAGTTCTTC	CASSFGAGQQFF	NA	TRBV7-9	TRBJ2-1	NA
TGTGCCAGCCGGGGACTAGCGGGAGGTGCTGAGGCTCAGTACTTC	CASRGLAGGAEAQYF	TRBD2	TRBV12-3/TRBV12-4	TRBJ2-4	NA
TGCGCCAGCAGCTTGTGGACGGGGGGAGCAAATGAGCAGTTCTTC	CASSLWTGGANEQFF	TRBD2	TRBV5-1	TRBJ2-1	few
TGTGCCGCAACCGGGACAGGGTTAGGCGAGCAGTACTTC	CAATGTGLGEQYF	TRBD1	TRBV7-2	TRBJ2-7	NA
TGCAGTGCTATCAGACCTGAAGCTTTCTTT	CSAIRPEAFF	NA	TRBV20-1	TRBJ1-1	few
TGTGCCAGCAGCTTGGACCCTAGCGGGAGCAGTGAGCAGTACTTC	CASSLDPSGSSEQYF	TRBD2	TRBV5-4	TRBJ2-7	NA
TGTGCCAGCAGTTTAGGATCCTATAATTCACCCCTCCACTTT	CASSLGSYNSPLHF	NA	TRBV27	TRBJ1-6	few
TGCAGTGCTCCCGGGACTCGAGGACGGTCACCCCTCCACTTT	CSAPGTRGRSPLHF	NA	TRBV20-1	TRBJ1-6	NA
TGTGCCAGCAGCTCGATGGGTGAGCAGTTCTTC	CASSSMGEQFF	NA	TRBV11-2	TRBJ2-1	NA
TGTGCCAGCAGCTTACAATCGGGCCCCTGGCGGTTCTTC	CASSLQSGPWRFF	NA	TRBV7-2	TRBJ2-1	NA
TGTGCCATCAGTGATGCACTAGCGGAGACCCAGTACTTC	CAISDALAETQYF	TRBD2	TRBV10-3	TRBJ2-5	few
TGTGCCACCAGCTGGGACAGCGGCTACTACGAGCAGTACTTC	CATSWDSGYYEQYF	TRBD1	TRBV15	TRBJ2-7	few
TGCAGCGTTGTTGTTGGGGAGGTCGCCTACAATGAGCAGTTCTTC	CSVVVGEVAYNEQFF	NA	TRBV29-1	TRBJ2-1	few
TGTGCCAGCAGTTTAGACCCCAAGGGCATTCAGTACTTC	CASSLDPKGIQYF	NA	TRBV12-3/TRBV12-4	TRBJ2-4	few
TGCGCCAGCAGGGGAGGACAGGGAGCCACCGGGGAGCTGTTTTTT	CASRGGQGATGELFF	TRBD1	TRBV10-2	TRBJ2-2	NA
TGTGCCAGCAGCCAAGTCGTCCTACCTGGAGATACGCAGTATTTT	CASSQVVLPGDTQYF	NA	TRBV4-2	TRBJ2-3	NA
TGTGCCAGCAGCTTATCCAGGGGGGTGGGAGAGCAGTACTTC	CASSLSRGVGEQYF	NA	TRBV7-2	TRBJ2-7	few
TGCAGTGCTAGGGCTTTTAGCGGAAGCACAGATACGCAGTATTTT	CSARAFSGSTDTQYF	NA	TRBV20-1	TRBJ2-3	few
TGTGCCAGCAGCCCGTCCGGGCCCGGCTCCTACAATGAGCAGTTCTTC	CASSPSGPGSYNEQFF	NA	TRBV5-6	TRBJ2-1	many
TGCAGTGCTAGAGTCACAGGGGTTGAGACCCAGTACTTC	CSARVTGVETQYF	TRBD1	TRBV20-1	TRBJ2-5	NA
TGTGCCAGCAGTTCAGCGGGGGGGGGCGAGGACAATGAGCAGTTCTTC	CASSSAGGGEDNEQFF	TRBD2	TRBV6-2/TRBV6-3	TRBJ2-1	few
TGCGCCAGCAGCTTGACTAGCCCCCCCCCAGATACGCAGTATTTT	CASSLTSPPPDTQYF	NA	TRBV5-1	TRBJ2-3	NA
TGTGCCAGCAGTGGTTTAGCGGGAGTTGGTGAGCAGTTCTTC	CASSGLAGVGEQFF	TRBD2	TRBV2	TRBJ2-1	many
TGTGCCAGCAGTGGAGCCCTCTCACGCTCCTACGAGCAGTACTTC	CASSGALSRSYEQYF	NA	TRBV7-2	TRBJ2-7	NA
TGCAGCGTTTACAGGGGGCTGAACTATGGCTACACCTTC	CSVYRGLNYGYTF	TRBD1	TRBV29-1	TRBJ1-2	few
TGTGCCAGCAGCGTAGCCGGCCAGGGGGCTTCTCGTTTCACTGAAGCTTTCTTT	CASSVAGQGASRFTEAFF	TRBD1	TRBV9	TRBJ1-1	NA
NA	CISVPEARDRGWQETQYF	NA	TRBV7-5	TRBJ2-5	NA
TGTGCCACCAGCAGAGAACAGATCAATGAGCAGTTCTTC	CATSREQINEQFF	NA	TRBV15	TRBJ2-1	NA
TGTGCCAGCAGTGGACAGGGGAATTCACCCCTCCACTTT	CASSGQGNSPLHF	TRBD1	TRBV25-1	TRBJ1-6	few
TGTGCCAGCAGCTGGGGATGGGGAGGTTTCACAGATACGCAGTATTTT	CASSWGWGGFTDTQYF	NA	TRBV11-2	TRBJ2-3	NA
TGTGCCAGCAGCTTTATAGCGGGAGTGGGCTACAATGAGCAGTTCTTC	CASSFIAGVGYNEQFF	TRBD2	TRBV7-2	TRBJ2-1	few
TGTGCCAGCAGTTTATCGCGGCAGAGGAATAATTCACCCCTCCACTTT	CASSLSRQRNNSPLHF	NA	TRBV27	TRBJ1-6	NA
TGTGCCAGCGGTACAGATAGGGGAAACATTCAGTACTTC	CASGTDRGNIQYF	NA	TRBV9	TRBJ2-4	NA
TGCGCCAGCAGCCCAAACGGGGGGGGAAGCTCCTACGAGCAGTACTTC	CASSPNGGGSSYEQYF	TRBD2	TRBV5-1	TRBJ2-7	few
TGTGCCAGCAGCTTGGGCGGGACCAGCACAGATACGCAGTATTTT	CASSLGGTSTDTQYF	NA	TRBV5-4	TRBJ2-3	many
TGCAGCGTGAAAAAACCGACTAGCAGCTACGAGCAGTACTTC	CSVKKPTSSYEQYF	TRBD2	TRBV29-1	TRBJ2-7	few
TGTGCCAGCAGCTTAACTCGGACAGGGTCAGATACGCAGTATTTT	CASSLTRTGSDTQYF	TRBD1	TRBV5-6	TRBJ2-3	NA